These 6 T cell receptor beta chains were all obtained from the same sample, sequenced in a study of T cells in Graves' hyperthyroidism and ophthalmopathy. Researchers took RNA transcripts and amplified the TCR beta CDR3 regions from them. First-round RT-PCR of the TCR CDR3 relied on the HTBI primer set. TCRdb reprocessed the multiplex PCR reads via MiXCR and lists one record per CDR3 protein. The sample contains some 350,000 distinct CDR3 sequences, around 15% of which appear only once. The sample comprised blood. The receptors come from a woman aged 55-70 years with Graves' ophthalmopathy.

In its sample, this clonotype was seen many times. The CDR3 region is CASSVGLGSSYNEQFF. In DNA, the CDR3 is TGTGCCAGCAGCGTAGGACTTGGGAGCTCCTACAATGAGCAGTTCTTC. This rearrangement joins TRBV9 to TRBJ2-1, with a possible D match to TRBD2 (5 bases). Germline-derived CDR1 and CDR2 are SGDLS and YYNGEE. V gave up 0 bases and J gave up 0 bases, with 10 bases separating them. The CDR3 is made up of 16 amino acids.

This clonotype was observed a handful of times. The J gene is TRBJ1-2, the V gene TRBV15, with 9 bases identical to TRBD1. J lost 4 bases, V lost 5 bases, and 11 bases had no gene match. The germline V gene has CDR1 LNHNV and CDR2 YYDKDF (reference sequence). There are 16 residues in the CDR3. The CDR3 protein is CATSGTHRGPLYGYTF. Written as DNA, the CDR3 is TGTGCCACCAGCGGCACCCACAGGGGGCCTCTCTATGGCTACACCTTC.

This clonotype was detected many times. The J gene is TRBJ2-7, the V gene TRBV3-1, with TRBD1 matching 8 bases. The junction had 6 bases not matched to a gene; V was cut back by 8 bases and J by 3 bases. The germline V gene encodes CDR1 LGHDT and CDR2 YNNKEL (reference sequence). There are 13 residues in the CDR3. The CDR3 loop is CASGDRPIYEQYF. As DNA, the CDR3 is TGTGCCAGCGGGGACAGGCCCATCTACGAGCAGTACTTC.

In its sample, this clonotype was seen many times. This rearrangement joins TRBV30 to TRBJ1-2; tentatively, D is TRBD1 (5 bases). The V and J ends lost 8 bases and 4 bases respectively, with 5 bases between them. Germline CDR1 reads GTSNPN; CDR2 reads SVGIG (reference sequence). CDR3 length: 9 residues. CDR3 in DNA: TGTGCCGGGGGCTATGGCTACACCTTC. Protein sequence: CAGGYGYTF.

This clonotype has only a few counts. The rearrangement links TRBV13 to TRBJ2-1; 8 bases fit TRBD2. V shed 3 bases, J shed 6 bases, and the junction held 7 bases outside the gene matches. Germline values: CDR1 PRHDT, CDR2 FYEKMQ (reference sequence). The CDR3 runs to 15 residues. CDR3 nucleotides: TGTGCCAGCAGCTTCAGCGGGAGTCGGGGCAATGAGCAGTTCTTC. This gives the protein CASSFSGSRGNEQFF.

This clonotype was seen ten or more times. The chain combines TRBV28 with TRBJ2-4; TRBD2 agrees at 8 bases. There are 13 residues in the CDR3. Germline V gene sequence: CDR1 MDHEN, CDR2 SYDVKM. V gave up 7 bases and J gave up 6 bases; unmatched junction bases: 5. CDR3 in DNA: TGTGCCAGCACCACCGGGACTAGAAACATTCAGTACTTC. Amino acids: CASTTGTRNIQYF.